These 6 T cell receptor beta chains share one sample of origin, sequenced in a study of blood T cell repertoires in COVID-19. Some clones are missing from TCRdb's copy, which holds only in-frame ones; the method was immunoSEQ multiplex PCR. The sample yields 300,000 to 350,000 clones, roughly 87% seen once. The sample was PBMCs or T cells enriched from blood (not recorded which). These TCRs come from a woman younger than 45 who had recovered from COVID-19.

The CDR3 DNA is TGTGCCAGCAGCTCCGGGGGTGGGGATACAGCCCTCTACGAGCAGTACTTC. It is translated as CASSSGGGDTALYEQYF. This rearrangement joins TRBV5-4 to TRBJ2-7; D possibly corresponds to TRBD2 (6 bases). Germline V gives CDR1 SGHNT, CDR2 YYREEE (reference sequence). This CDR3 is built from 17 residues. The V gene lost 3 bases and the J gene lost 3 bases, with 22 bases spanning the gap.

This chain joins TRBV7-6 and TRBJ2-5; 9 bases agree with TRBD1. The CDR3 is 16 amino acids. The germline V gene has CDR1 SGHVS and CDR2 FNYEAQ. The trim removed 5 bases at V and 1 base at J, leaving 8 bases unmatched. This CDR3 is CASSRDGTGSQETQYF. In DNA, the CDR3 is TGTGCCAGCAGCCGGGACGGGACAGGGAGCCAAGAGACCCAGTACTTC.

The chain joins TRBV2 to TRBJ1-1; TRBD1 agrees at 7 bases. The germline V gene encodes CDR1 SNHLY and CDR2 FYNNEI. The J segment lost 0 bases and the V segment lost 7 bases, leaving 5 bases of the junction unmatched. The CDR3 totals 14 residues. The CDR3 spells CASKGDSVNTEAFF. CDR3 nucleotide sequence: TGTGCCAGCAAAGGGGACAGCGTGAACACTGAAGCTTTCTTT.

The chain has TRBV28 and TRBJ1-1; no clear D. Looked up from germline, CDR1 is MDHEN and CDR2 is SYDVKM. The V end was cut by 6 bases, the J end by 8 bases, with 10 bases between. The CDR3 runs 11 residues. As DNA, the CDR3 is TGTGCCAGCAGCTGGGAGGGAGAAGCTTTCTTT. Amino acids: CASSWEGEAFF. Filled out from reference TRBV28 and TRBJ1-1, the complete variable domain reads DVKVTQSSRYLVKRTGEKVFLECVQDMDHENMFWYRQDPGLGLRLIYFSYDVKMKEKGDIPEGYSVSREKKERFSLILESASTNQTSMYLCASSWEGEAFFGQGTRLTVV.

The chain joins TRBV4-1 to TRBJ2-7, with unresolved D. This CDR3 contains 17 residues. Trimming took off 0 bases at V and 2 bases at J, with 17 bases between the two ends. Per the germline V gene, CDR1 is MGHRA and CDR2 is YSYEKL. CDR3 sequence reads: CASSQDESGYRAYEQYF. The CDR3 DNA sequence: TGCGCCAGCAGCCAAGATGAATCGGGTTATCGAGCCTACGAGCAGTACTTC.

The chain carries TRBV11-2 and TRBJ2-5; weak D call: TRBD1 (6 bases). This CDR3 contains 13 residues. Germline CDR1 and CDR2: SGHAT and FQNNGV. The V gene lost 3 bases and the J gene lost 4 bases, with 9 bases spanning the gap. The CDR3 coding sequence is TGTGCCAGCAGCTTCCCAGGGGCAGAGACCCAGTACTTC. Residues: CASSFPGAETQYF. Full variable domain (rest looked up from reference TRBV11-2 and TRBJ2-5): EAGVAQSPRYKIIEKRQSVAFWCNPISGHATLYWYQQILGQGPKLLIQFQNNGVVDDSQLPKDRFSAERLKGVDSTLKIQPAKLEDSAVYLCASSFPGAETQYFGPGTRLLVL.